The 26 T cell receptor beta chains listed next were all sequenced from one sample in a study of T cell repertoires in cytomegalovirus infection. Each CDR3 protein gets one entry after TCRdb re-called the reads with MiXCR. The repertoire includes approximately 500,000 distinct CDR3 sequences, more than 15% of them detected once, and under 30% sits in the top ten. Sequencing input: CD8+ T cells from PBMCs. The origin of the receptors is a human donor in good health (CMV status not recorded). Some clones in this sample may be carry-over from other donors' samples.

The rearrangement joins TRBV5-1 to TRBJ2-1; 11 positions match TRBD2. The CDR3 spans 15 residues. Looked up from germline, CDR1 is SGHRS and CDR2 is YFSETQ. J lost 8 bases, V lost 6 bases, and 10 bases had no gene match. CDR3 nucleotides: TGCGCCAGCACGCTAGCGGGAGGTCCCAGGTATGAGCAGTTCTTC. Its protein product is CASTLAGGPRYEQFF.

A few counts support this clonotype. The chain uses TRBV4-2 and TRBJ2-3, with D uncertain. The V and J ends lost 1 base and 2 bases respectively, with 4 bases between them. Germline V CDR1 and CDR2: LGHNA, YNFKEQ. This CDR3 has 13 residues. DNA of the CDR3: TGTGCCAGCAGCCAAGGACTCACAGATACGCAGTATTTT. Translation gives CASSQGLTDTQYF.

This clonotype was observed at least ten times. This rearrangement joins TRBV28 to TRBJ2-7; unclear D gene. Germline V gene lookup returns CDR1 MDHEN and CDR2 SYDVKM. The CDR3 extends over 16 amino acids. The V and J ends lost 2 bases and 4 bases respectively, with 18 bases between them. Written as DNA, the CDR3 is TGTGCCAGCAGTTTAGCCGCCTTCGCACTAAATTACGAGCAGTACTTC. Its protein product is CASSLAAFALNYEQYF.

This clonotype was seen many times. The chain links TRBV7-8 to TRBJ1-2, with TRBD1 matching over 11 bases. After removal of 5 bases from V and 6 bases from J, the junction contained 5 bases not matched to a gene. This CDR3 spans 14 amino acids. The germline CDR1 and CDR2 sequences are SGHVS and FQNEAQ. The CDR3 loop is CASSLGTGGHGYTF. CDR3 DNA sequence: TGTGCCAGCAGCCTAGGGACAGGGGGACATGGCTACACCTTC.

This clonotype was recorded a few times. V and J are TRBV20-1 and TRBJ2-3; D not resolved. This CDR3 spans 12 amino acids. Germline lookup yields CDR1 DFQATT and CDR2 SNEGSKA (reference sequence). The CDR3 loop is CPHSFLTDTQYF. The DNA of the CDR3 is TGCCCTCACAGTTTTCTCACAGATACGCAGTATTTT.

This clonotype showed up many times. V is TRBV7-6 and J is TRBJ2-2, with 8 bases matching TRBD1. Germline V gene sequence: CDR1 SGHVS, CDR2 FNYEAQ. The CDR3 contains 16 residues. V gave up 4 bases and J gave up 3 bases; unmatched junction bases: 7. As DNA, the CDR3 is TGTGCCAGCAGCTCGCGACAGGGGAGAGACACCGGGGAGCTGTTTTTT. This sequence encodes CASSSRQGRDTGELFF.

This clonotype was detected ten times or more. The chain couples TRBV7-6 to TRBJ2-1; 10 bases map to TRBD2. The CDR3 has 15 amino acids. Trimming took 2 bases from V and 7 from J; bases not matched to a gene: 5. Germline values: CDR1 SGHVS, CDR2 FNYEAQ. CDR3 sequence reads: CASSLKEREGNEQFF. The CDR3 DNA is TGTGCCAGCAGCTTAAAGGAGCGGGAGGGGAATGAGCAGTTCTTC.

Remarks on this clonotype: It may be a read error: a sequence one base away is much more abundant. Lacking the conserved final phenylalanine or tryptophan, this CDR3 likely reflects a read error. The rearrangement uses TRBV7-9 and TRBJ2-1; D may correspond to TRBD1 or TRBD2 (6 bases each). The CDR3 spans 16 residues. The V end was cut by 4 bases, the J end by 7 bases, with 20 bases between. Germline CDR1 SEHNR, CDR2 FQNEAQ (reference sequence). The CDR3 DNA is TGTGCCAGCAGCTACTGGAACGGGGGCTCGAAGAATGAGCAGTTCCTC. It encodes CASSYWNGGSKNEQFL.

There are a few counts of this clonotype. The CDR3 here is CASSLDSGGQAEQYF. The CDR3 coding sequence is TGTGCCAGCAGCTTAGATTCGGGTGGACAGGCCGAGCAGTACTTC. This sequence joins TRBV7-3 and TRBJ2-7; 7 positions match TRBD1. Germline V gene data show CDR1 as SGHTA and CDR2 as FQGTGA. The CDR3 covers 15 residues. V shed 2 bases and J 6 bases; nucleotides not matched to a gene: 10. The whole variable domain, filled in from reference TRBV7-3 and TRBJ2-7, reads GAGVSQTPSNKVTEKGKYVELRCDPISGHTALYWYRQSLGQGPEFLIYFQGTGAADDSGLPNDRFFAVRPEGSVSTLKIQRTERGDSAVYLCASSLDSGGQAEQYFGPGTRLTVT.

A few counts support this clonotype. The gene calls are TRBV15 and TRBJ1-1; TRBD1 might be the D (5 bases). Per germline, CDR1 LNHNV and CDR2 YYDKDF (reference sequence). V lost 3 bases to trimming and J lost 4 bases, with 18 bases between them. This CDR3 comprises 16 residues. This CDR3 is CATSRRDRYVGTEAFF. The CDR3, as DNA: TGTGCCACCAGCAGGCGGGACCGCTATGTCGGCACTGAAGCTTTCTTT.

This clonotype was detected a few times. This sequence joins TRBV27 and TRBJ1-1; TRBD1 might be the D (6 bases). The V end was cut by 9 bases, the J end by 5 bases, with 16 bases between. Germline values: CDR1 MNHEY, CDR2 SMNVEV (reference sequence). The CDR3 has 13 amino acids. CDR3 DNA: TGTGCCAGTAGAACAGGGACCATAACTGAAGCTTTCTTT. Amino acid sequence: CASRTGTITEAFF.

The chain links TRBV4-2 to TRBJ1-1, with no clear D. There are 18 residues in the CDR3. Per germline, CDR1 LGHNA and CDR2 YNFKEQ. V gave up 1 base and J gave up 1 base, with 19 bases separating them. CDR3 in amino acids: CASSQVRNLGKTNTEAFF. CDR3 in DNA: TGTGCCAGCAGCCAAGTGAGGAATCTTGGAAAGACGAACACTGAAGCTTTCTTT.

This clonotype was recorded a few times. V gene TRBV24-1 combines with J gene TRBJ2-3, with 9 bases that match TRBD1. CDR1 and CDR2 from the germline V gene are KGHDR and SFDVKD. This CDR3 has 18 amino acids. The trim removed 3 bases at V and 4 bases at J, leaving 13 bases unmatched. CDR3 nucleotides: TGTGCCACCAGTGATCTGGGGGACAGGGAAAATATTCCAGATACGCAGTATTTT. Translating gives CATSDLGDRENIPDTQYF.

This clonotype showed up many times. The CDR3 nucleotides are TGTGCCAGCAGCTCCCACGGTGATGGCTACACCTTC. Protein sequence: CASSSHGDGYTF. This chain joins TRBV7-2 and TRBJ1-2; D is undetermined. Per germline, CDR1 SGHTA and CDR2 FQGNSA. The V end lost 4 bases, the J end lost 6 bases, and 9 bases lay between the germline ends. This CDR3 has 12 amino acids.

This clonotype was seen only a few times. The gene calls are TRBV27 and TRBJ1-2; a weak D match, TRBD1 (5 bases). This CDR3 has 12 amino acids. The ends were cut back, 9 bases at V and 5 bases at J, with 13 bases in the middle. Germline CDR1 is MNHEY and CDR2 is SMNVEV (reference sequence). The DNA for the CDR3 is TGTGCCAGTTCTCAGGGACCTTATGGCTACACCTTC. Residues: CASSQGPYGYTF.

The V call is TRBV27, the J call TRBJ1-5; D not certain. The V gene lost 3 bases and the J gene lost 2 bases, with 11 bases spanning the gap. The CDR3 contains 15 residues. Germline loops: CDR1 MNHEY, CDR2 SMNVEV (reference sequence). The CDR3 DNA is TGTGCCAGCAGTTTTGGAAAGGGAGGCAATCAGCCCCAGCATTTT. Translation: CASSFGKGGNQPQHF.

This clonotype has a count of ten or more. Relative to the germline gene, one junction end is altered; a read error may explain this. This chain joins TRBV5-4 and TRBJ2-2; 8 bases match TRBD2. The CDR3 sequence is 16 residues long. Germline CDR1 is SGHNT and CDR2 is YYREEE (reference sequence). CDR3 protein: CASTLKRERSTGELFF. CDR3 in DNA: TGTGCCAGCACCTTGAAGCGGGAGAGAAGCACCGGGGAGCTGTTTTTT. The full variable domain, in which reference TRBV5-4 and TRBJ2-2 provide the parts outside the CDR3, is ETGVTQSPTHLIKTRGQQVTLRCSSQSGHNTVSWYQQALGQGPQFIFQYYREEENGRGNFPPRFSGLQFPNYSSELNVNALELDDSALYLCASTLKRERSTGELFFGEGSRLTVL.

The chain joins TRBV5-1 to TRBJ2-7; a weak D match, TRBD2 (5 bases). Trimming cost V 1 base and J 4 bases, with 9 bases left between them. This CDR3 region has 13 residues. CDR1 and CDR2 from the germline V gene are SGHRS and YFSETQ. The CDR3 nucleotides read TGCGCCAGCAGCTTGAATCGGGATTACGAGCAGTACTTC. Its translation: CASSLNRDYEQYF.

The table lists this clonotype with many counts. The V gene is TRBV7-2, the J gene TRBJ1-1; D is unresolved. V shed 5 bases and J shed 1 base, with 20 bases lying between them. The CDR3 runs 17 residues. Germline CDR1 is SGHTA and CDR2 is FQGNSA. The CDR3 is CASSPSRGPYQNTEAFF. The CDR3 coding sequence is TGTGCCAGCAGCCCAAGCCGCGGGCCCTACCAGAACACTGAAGCTTTCTTT.

This clonotype has only a few counts. V usage is TRBV12-3 or TRBV12-4 and J usage is TRBJ1-2, with D unresolved. The CDR3 length is 14 residues. Trimming shortened V by 4 bases and J by 6 bases, and 15 bases separated the two germline ends. CDR3 loop: CASSSGLPFDGYTF. The DNA of the CDR3 is TGTGCCAGCAGTTCCGGGCTCCCATTTGATGGCTACACCTTC.

Details on this clonotype: This may be a read error, as it is one base from a much larger clone. V gene TRBV20-1 combines with J gene TRBJ2-1, with D possibly matching TRBD2 (5 bases). The CDR3 runs to 18 residues. Germline values: CDR1 DFQATT, CDR2 SNEGSKA (reference sequence). V was pared by 3 bases and J by 2 bases, with 23 bases between. The CDR3: CSASVQFREQAPYNEQFF. The CDR3 DNA reads as TGCAGTGCTAGCGTACAGTTTAGGGAGCAGGCACCCTACAATGAGCAGTTCTTC.

This clonotype was recorded at least ten times. This chain joins TRBV6-6 and TRBJ2-5, with 9 bases that match TRBD2. CDR3 length: 16 amino acids. J lost 3 bases, V lost 2 bases, and 7 bases had no gene match. Germline CDR1 MNHNY, CDR2 SVGAGI (reference sequence). In DNA form, the CDR3 reads TGTGCCAGCAGTTACACTGTAGCGGGAGTTGAAGAGACCCAGTACTTC. It translates to CASSYTVAGVEETQYF.

There are many counts of this clonotype. The chain joins TRBV6-6 to TRBJ2-1; D may match TRBD1 or TRBD2 (6 bases each). The germline V gene encodes CDR1 MNHNY and CDR2 SVGAGI (reference sequence). The CDR3 spans 14 residues. The V end lost 2 bases, the J end lost 6 bases, and 11 bases lay between the germline ends. CDR3 in DNA: TGTGCCAGCAGTTACGTCGAGGGGGGCAATGAGCAGTTCTTC. It yields the protein CASSYVEGGNEQFF.

This clonotype was seen repeatedly, ten times or more. This chain joins TRBV7-9 and TRBJ1-1; the D is unclear. CDR3 length: 12 amino acids. Germline CDR1 reads SEHNR; CDR2 reads FQNEAQ (reference sequence). Trimming removed 1 base from V and 8 bases from J, with 8 bases in between. The CDR3 DNA follows: TGTGCCAGCAGCTTAGAGGCGGGAGAAGCTTTCTTT. Its protein product is CASSLEAGEAFF.

This clonotype appeared a few times. The V and J genes are TRBV2 and TRBJ2-1; 9 bases align to TRBD2. The CDR3 contains 13 residues. V was clipped by 10 bases and J by 4 bases; unmatched bases: 5. Germline CDR1 is SNHLY and CDR2 is FYNNEI. CDR3 loop: CATWTSEYNEQFF. CDR3 in DNA: TGTGCCACCTGGACTAGCGAGTACAATGAGCAGTTCTTC.

This clonotype was recorded many times. The chain carries TRBV28 and TRBJ2-1; 7 positions agree with TRBD2. J was trimmed by 7 bases and V by 5 bases; bases with no gene match: 11. From germline, CDR1 is MDHEN and CDR2 SYDVKM. The CDR3 loop spans 15 amino acids. CDR3 protein: CASSPVPGGKNEQFF. CDR3 bases: TGTGCCAGCAGTCCCGTGCCGGGGGGAAAGAATGAGCAGTTCTTC.